The rows below give T cell receptor beta chains drawn from one sample of a study of cytomegalovirus exposure and HLA in healthy donors. This table comes from immunoSEQ multiplex PCR, and its TCRdb copy is limited to in-frame clones, with some not included. The table lists 150,000 to 200,000 clones, roughly 85% of them singletons. The material sequenced was PBMCs. The source is a man between 18 and 29 years old in good health and CMV-seropositive. Both conserved end residues are part of each CDR3. The D gene is left open where the match is weak. Some rows have no size entry. The others give once, few or many, or a class for an expanded clone.

-	16	TRBD1	TRBV5-1	TRBJ2-6	TGCGCCAGCGGACAGGGGGCGGGCTCTGGGGCCAACGTCCTGACTTTC	CASGQGAGSGANVLTF
-	16	-	TRBV5-5	TRBJ1-5	TGTGCCAGCAGCTTGGCGGACGGAGGCGGTTATCAGCCCCAGCATTTT	CASSLADGGGYQPQHF
-	13	-	TRBV25-1	TRBJ1-6	TGTGCTAGCAGTGAACAGGATAATTCACCCCTCCACTTT	CASSEQDNSPLHF
-	20	TRBD2	TRBV19	TRBJ2-5	TGTGCCAGTAGTATAAAGGTGGGAGCGGGGGGACAGACCCCCCGGGAGACCCAGTACTTC	CASSIKVGAGGQTPRETQYF
-	15	TRBD1	TRBV18	TRBJ2-5	TGTGCCAGCTCACCACTACCGGACAGGCAAGAGACCCAGTACTTC	CASSPLPDRQETQYF
-	14	-	TRBV11-2	TRBJ2-7	TGTGCCAGCAGCTTAGAAACACAATCCTACGAGCAGTACTTC	CASSLETQSYEQYF
-	13	-	TRBV27	TRBJ2-5	TGTGCCAGCAGTTTGCGAGTGCGGGAGACCCAGTACTTC	CASSLRVRETQYF
-	15	-	TRBV27	TRBJ1-4	TGTGCCAGCAGTCCCCTGGAGGTCACGGATGAAAAACTGTTTTTT	CASSPLEVTDEKLFF
once	15	-	TRBV6-1	TRBJ2-7	TGTGCCAGCAGTGAAGCCGGGACTCCCACCTACGAGCAGTACTTC	CASSEAGTPTYEQYF
few	13	-	TRBV19	TRBJ1-5	TGTGCCAGTAGTACGAACACGAATCAGCCCCAGCATTTT	CASSTNTNQPQHF
-	14	-	TRBV6-5	TRBJ1-6	TGTGCCAGCACCACCGACACGAACGGTTCACCCCTCCACTTT	CASTTDTNGSPLHF
-	15	TRBD2	TRBV5-4	TRBJ2-5	TGTGCCAGCAGGCAGACTAGCGGGGGGGCAGAGACCCAGTACTTC	CASRQTSGGAETQYF
-	14	-	TRBV7-9	TRBJ1-2	TGTGCCAGCCCCTTTCTCTATTCTTTGAATGGCTACACCTTC	CASPFLYSLNGYTF
-	17	TRBD1	TRBV7-2	TRBJ2-7	TGTGCCAGCAGCTTAAGCCCTACCGGGACAGGGCGGGACGAGCAGTACTTC	CASSLSPTGTGRDEQYF
-	16	TRBD1	TRBV5-6	TRBJ1-1	TGTGCCAGCAGCTACGAGATGGACAGGGTGAACACTGAAGCTTTCTTT	CASSYEMDRVNTEAFF
-	15	TRBD1	TRBV9	TRBJ2-2	TGTGCCAGCAGCCCTACGGGACAGTCGATCGGGGAGCTGTTTTTT	CASSPTGQSIGELFF
few	16	-	TRBV7-8	TRBJ2-3	TGTGCCAGCAGCTCCCCCGGGACTTTGGCGACAAATACGCAGTATTTT	CASSSPGTLATNTQYF
-	16	TRBD2	TRBV5-1	TRBJ2-7	TGCGCCAGCAGCCGATTAGCGGGGACCGATGTCTACGAGCAGTACTTC	CASSRLAGTDVYEQYF
-	14	TRBD2	TRBV10-3	TRBJ2-1	TGTGCCATCCAAAGCGGGGAGACCTACAATGAGCAGTTCTTC	CAIQSGETYNEQFF
-	15	TRBD2	TRBV5-1	TRBJ2-1	TGCGCCAGCAGCGTAGCGGGGGGGTCTTACAATGAGCAGTTCTTC	CASSVAGGSYNEQFF
-	14	TRBD1	TRBV7-2	TRBJ1-5	TGTGCCAGCAGCTCTAGGACAGGGGGTCAGCCCCAGCATTTT	CASSSRTGGQPQHF
-	17	-	TRBV16	TRBJ1-2	TGTGCCAGCAGCCAATCGTACCGGGACTCAAGGGACTATGGCTACACCTTC	CASSQSYRDSRDYGYTF
-	15	-	TRBV15	TRBJ2-1	TGTGCCACCAGCAGAGATATCGCAGGAGGCGATGAGCAGTTCTTC	CATSRDIAGGDEQFF
-	13	-	TRBV11-2	TRBJ1-5	TGTGCCAGCTCCCCAGGGCTGGGTCAGCCCCAGCATTTT	CASSPGLGQPQHF
few	17	TRBD1	TRBV4-3	TRBJ2-3	TGCGCCAGCAGCCAAGCCTTGGACAGGGGAGGCACAGATACGCAGTATTTT	CASSQALDRGGTDTQYF
-	17	TRBD1	TRBV7-6	TRBJ1-1	TGTGCCAGCAGACGCGCCGGGACAGGGAGTCTTGACACTGAAGCTTTCTTT	CASRRAGTGSLDTEAFF
-	14	-	TRBV7-8	TRBJ2-3	TGTGCCAGCAGCTTTGGAGCCCCCACAGATACGCAGTATTTT	CASSFGAPTDTQYF
-	12	-	TRBV30	TRBJ2-5	TGTGCCTGGAGTGTACAAGCGGGGACCCAGTACTTC	CAWSVQAGTQYF
-	14	-	TRBV4-1	TRBJ2-3	TGCGCCAGCAGCCAAGAGGCAGGCACAGATACGCAGTATTTT	CASSQEAGTDTQYF
-	14	-	TRBV11-2	TRBJ1-6	TGTGCCAGCAGTAATTTGGGACTCCAGCTCACCCTCCACTTT	CASSNLGLQLTLHF
-	17	-	TRBV7-9	TRBJ1-3	TGTGCCAGCAGCTTTCGGGAGGGGCCTATCTCTGGAAACACCATATATTTT	CASSFREGPISGNTIYF
-	15	-	TRBV5-6	TRBJ2-5	TGTGCCAGCAGCGACGGGACAGCGGGCCGTTGGGCCCAGTACTTC	CASSDGTAGRWAQYF
few	12	-	TRBV5-4	TRBJ1-2	TGTGCCAGCAGCTTGACAGGGTATGGCTACACCTTC	CASSLTGYGYTF
-	15	-	TRBV4-1	TRBJ2-6	TGCGCCAGCAGCCATCCTAACGCCGGGGCCAACGTCCTGACTTTC	CASSHPNAGANVLTF
-	16	TRBD2	TRBV7-2	TRBJ2-3	TGTGCCAGCAGTTTGGATAGCGGGGGGCGCACAGATACGCAGTATTTT	CASSLDSGGRTDTQYF
-	11	-	TRBV20-1	TRBJ2-7	TGCAGTGCTGGCATAAGCTACGAGCAGTACTTC	CSAGISYEQYF
-	13	-	TRBV7-3	TRBJ2-3	TGTGCCAGCAGCCAAACTTACACAGATACGCAGTATTTT	CASSQTYTDTQYF
once	11	-	TRBV30	TRBJ2-7	TGTGCCTGGAGTGGGACGGGAGAGCAGTACTTC	CAWSGTGEQYF
-	18	-	TRBV19	TRBJ1-3	TGTGCCAGTAGTATGAGGTTGGACAGCCTCTACTCTGGAAACACCATATATTTT	CASSMRLDSLYSGNTIYF
-	16	-	TRBV5-4	TRBJ1-1	TGTGCCAGCAGCTTGGGAGGGCCTGCTATGAACACTGAAGCTTTCTTT	CASSLGGPAMNTEAFF
-	16	TRBD2	TRBV6-1	TRBJ2-2	TGTGCCAGCGGTGTGACTAGCGGGGTTAACACCGGGGAGCTGTTTTTT	CASGVTSGVNTGELFF